The 16 T cell receptor beta chains presented below share a single source sample, sequenced in a study of cytomegalovirus exposure and HLA in healthy donors. The PCR made use of 60 Vbeta and 13 Jbeta primers. The repertoire was sequenced with immunoSEQ multiplex PCR; TCRdb's copy has only in-frame clones and lacks some. The sample consists of about 130,000 clones, around 83% of them appearing once. Specimen: PBMCs. The receptor source for this set is a young woman in good health and CMV-seropositive.

This chain connects TRBV21-1 to TRBJ1-3; the table's D call, TRBD1, was not checked against the DNA. TRBV21-1 is designated a pseudogene. There are 15 residues in the CDR3. The CDR3 nucleotides read TGTGCCAGCAGCAAGGACACGCAGGGGGCTAACACCATATATTTT. The encoded protein is CASSKDTQGANTIYF.

The gene calls are TRBV10-3 and TRBJ1-6, with D tentatively TRBD1 (5 bases). Trimming left V 8 bases short and J 10 bases short, with 12 bases between. CDR1 and CDR2 (germline): ENHRY, SYGVKD. The CDR3 sequence is 12 residues long. The CDR3 sequence is CAIEDIGSPLHF. CDR3 nucleotides: TGTGCCATCGAGGACATCGGATCACCCCTCCACTTT.

J is TRBJ1-6 and V is TRBV7-8; the match to TRBD1 covers 7 bases. The CDR3 runs to 14 residues. V lost 3 bases and J lost 9; bases outside the gene matches: 5. Germline assignment: CDR1 SGHVS and CDR2 FQNEAQ. CDR3 sequence reads: CASSFSTGPSPLHF. CDR3 nucleotide sequence: TGTGCCAGCAGCTTCTCGACAGGGCCTTCACCCCTCCACTTT.

V is TRBV28 and J is TRBJ1-4; 8 nucleotides line up with TRBD1. Germline V lookup: CDR1 MDHEN, CDR2 SYDVKM. J lost 3 bases, V lost 5 bases, and 2 bases had no gene match. CDR3 length: 14 residues. For the CDR3, the DNA is TGTGCCAGCAGTCCACAGGGGGCTAATGAAAAACTGTTTTTT. The encoded protein is CASSPQGANEKLFF. The full variable domain, with the rest looked up from reference TRBV28 and TRBJ1-4, is DVKVTQSSRYLVKRTGEKVFLECVQDMDHENMFWYRQDPGLGLRLIYFSYDVKMKEKGDIPEGYSVSREKKERFSLILESASTNQTSMYLCASSPQGANEKLFFGSGTQLSVL.

The chain couples TRBV9 to TRBJ1-1; no clear D gene. The length of the CDR3 is 14 residues. Germline CDR1 is SGDLS and CDR2 is YYNGEE. The germline V and J ends were trimmed by 0 bases and 0 bases, with 6 bases remaining between them. For the CDR3, the DNA is TGTGCCAGCAGCGTAGACAGCCTGAACACTGAAGCTTTCTTT. Translated, it gives CASSVDSLNTEAFF.

The chain uses TRBV7-9 and TRBJ1-2; D remains unclear. This CDR3 contains 12 residues. V lost 1 base to trimming and J lost 8 bases, with 8 bases between them. Germline loops: CDR1 SEHNR, CDR2 FQNEAQ (reference sequence). CDR3: CASSLDSGGYTF. In nucleotides, the CDR3 is TGTGCCAGCAGCTTAGACAGCGGAGGCTACACCTTC.

This clone was detected only once. CDR3 sequence (DNA): TGTGCCAGCAGTTACGACCTGGGGGCCACTGAAGCTTTCTTT. This sequence encodes CASSYDLGATEAFF. The chain links TRBV6-5 to TRBJ1-1; TRBD1 is a possible D gene (6 bases). This CDR3 has 14 residues. Trimming took off 2 bases at V and 4 bases at J, with 11 bases between the two ends. CDR1 is MNHEY, CDR2 SVGAGI, per germline.

The chain links TRBV9 to TRBJ2-5, with a possible D match to TRBD1 (6 bases). In germline, CDR1 is SGDLS, CDR2 YYNGEE. Trimming shortened V by 4 bases and J by 5 bases, and 18 bases separated the two germline ends. This CDR3 comprises 15 residues. In DNA, the CDR3 is TGTGCCAGCAGCCCCCGGGACAACTCGGGTGAGACCCAGTACTTC. It translates to CASSPRDNSGETQYF. Variable domain in full (rest from reference TRBV9 and TRBJ2-5): DSGVTQTPKHLITATGQRVTLRCSPRSGDLSVYWYQQSLDQGLQFLIQYYNGEERAKGNILERFSAQQFPDLHSELNLSSLELGDSALYFCASSPRDNSGETQYFGPGTRLLVL.

This clone was counted once. The chain recombines TRBV30 with TRBJ2-7; maybe TRBD2 (6 bases). V was shortened by 6 bases and J by 9 bases, with 21 bases between the two germline ends. Germline CDR1 is GTSNPN and CDR2 is SVGIG (reference sequence). The CDR3 contains 13 residues. The CDR3: CACSSWRELVQYF. CDR3 in DNA: TGTGCCTGTAGCAGCTGGCGGGAATTGGTGCAGTACTTC. Supplemented by reference TRBV30 and TRBJ2-7, the full variable domain reads SQTIHQWPATLVQPVGSPLSLECTVEGTSNPNLYWYRQAAGRGLQLLFYSVGIGQISSEVPQNLSASRPQDRQFILSSKKLLLSDSGFYLCACSSWRELVQYFGPGTRLTVT.

This chain connects TRBV5-1 to TRBJ1-2; D may be TRBD1 (6 bases). Germline V gives CDR1 SGHRS, CDR2 YFSETQ. The CDR3 has 14 residues. The V gene lost 4 bases and the J gene lost 3 bases, with 13 bases spanning the gap. The CDR3 spells CASSNTGLDYGYTF. CDR3 bases: TGCGCCAGCAGCAACACAGGGCTGGACTATGGCTACACCTTC.

V and J are TRBV10-3 and TRBJ1-2, with 7 bases matching TRBD1. The CDR3 sequence is 16 residues long. Losses at the gene ends were 2 bases for V and 8 bases for J; bases not matched to a gene: 14. In germline, CDR1 is ENHRY, CDR2 SYGVKD. The CDR3 sequence is CAISERGTETMEGYTF. The CDR3 DNA is TGTGCCATCAGTGAGAGGGGGACAGAAACAATGGAAGGCTACACCTTC.

V usage is TRBV6-4 and J usage is TRBJ2-3, with 13 bases aligning to TRBD2. The ends lost 2 bases at V and 4 bases at J; junction bases unmatched: 0. CDR1 and CDR2 (germline): MRHNA, SNTAGT. This CDR3 region has 15 residues. CDR3 DNA: TGTGCCAGCAGTGACACTAGCGGGGGGGCAGATACGCAGTATTTT. Translation: CASSDTSGGADTQYF.

The rearrangement links TRBV5-6 to TRBJ2-5, with 10 bases aligning to TRBD1. Losses at the gene ends were 4 bases for V and 5 bases for J; bases not matched to a gene: 8. Per germline, CDR1 SGHDT and CDR2 YYEEEE. The CDR3 loop spans 15 amino acids. CDR3 amino acids: CASSPGQGLGETQYF. DNA for the CDR3: TGTGCCAGCAGCCCGGGACAGGGGTTAGGGGAGACCCAGTACTTC.

This chain uses TRBV11-2 with TRBJ2-7, with D uncertain. The CDR3 extends over 11 amino acids. V was clipped by 4 bases and J by 3 bases, with 4 bases between them. Germline lookup yields CDR1 SGHAT and CDR2 FQNNGV. The CDR3 protein is CASSSLYEQYF. In DNA form, the CDR3 reads TGTGCCAGCAGCTCACTCTACGAGCAGTACTTC.

V and J are TRBV27 and TRBJ2-3, with D possibly matching TRBD1 (5 bases). The CDR3 has 12 amino acids. Germline CDR1 reads MNHEY; CDR2 reads SMNVEV (reference sequence). Trimming shortened V by 5 bases and J by 5 bases, and 8 bases separated the two germline ends. CDR3 region: CASSHRLDTQYF. In DNA form, the CDR3 reads TGTGCCAGCAGTCACAGGCTAGATACGCAGTATTTT.

The chain is built from TRBV29-1 and TRBJ2-2; a possible D gene is TRBD2 (5 bases). In germline, CDR1 is SQVTM, CDR2 ANQGSEA. This CDR3 region has 13 residues. Deletions cut 6 bases from V and 3 bases from J, with 11 bases between. The CDR3 nucleotides are TGCAGCGTCGCGGGCCTCTACACCGGGGAGCTGTTTTTT. It codes for CSVAGLYTGELFF.